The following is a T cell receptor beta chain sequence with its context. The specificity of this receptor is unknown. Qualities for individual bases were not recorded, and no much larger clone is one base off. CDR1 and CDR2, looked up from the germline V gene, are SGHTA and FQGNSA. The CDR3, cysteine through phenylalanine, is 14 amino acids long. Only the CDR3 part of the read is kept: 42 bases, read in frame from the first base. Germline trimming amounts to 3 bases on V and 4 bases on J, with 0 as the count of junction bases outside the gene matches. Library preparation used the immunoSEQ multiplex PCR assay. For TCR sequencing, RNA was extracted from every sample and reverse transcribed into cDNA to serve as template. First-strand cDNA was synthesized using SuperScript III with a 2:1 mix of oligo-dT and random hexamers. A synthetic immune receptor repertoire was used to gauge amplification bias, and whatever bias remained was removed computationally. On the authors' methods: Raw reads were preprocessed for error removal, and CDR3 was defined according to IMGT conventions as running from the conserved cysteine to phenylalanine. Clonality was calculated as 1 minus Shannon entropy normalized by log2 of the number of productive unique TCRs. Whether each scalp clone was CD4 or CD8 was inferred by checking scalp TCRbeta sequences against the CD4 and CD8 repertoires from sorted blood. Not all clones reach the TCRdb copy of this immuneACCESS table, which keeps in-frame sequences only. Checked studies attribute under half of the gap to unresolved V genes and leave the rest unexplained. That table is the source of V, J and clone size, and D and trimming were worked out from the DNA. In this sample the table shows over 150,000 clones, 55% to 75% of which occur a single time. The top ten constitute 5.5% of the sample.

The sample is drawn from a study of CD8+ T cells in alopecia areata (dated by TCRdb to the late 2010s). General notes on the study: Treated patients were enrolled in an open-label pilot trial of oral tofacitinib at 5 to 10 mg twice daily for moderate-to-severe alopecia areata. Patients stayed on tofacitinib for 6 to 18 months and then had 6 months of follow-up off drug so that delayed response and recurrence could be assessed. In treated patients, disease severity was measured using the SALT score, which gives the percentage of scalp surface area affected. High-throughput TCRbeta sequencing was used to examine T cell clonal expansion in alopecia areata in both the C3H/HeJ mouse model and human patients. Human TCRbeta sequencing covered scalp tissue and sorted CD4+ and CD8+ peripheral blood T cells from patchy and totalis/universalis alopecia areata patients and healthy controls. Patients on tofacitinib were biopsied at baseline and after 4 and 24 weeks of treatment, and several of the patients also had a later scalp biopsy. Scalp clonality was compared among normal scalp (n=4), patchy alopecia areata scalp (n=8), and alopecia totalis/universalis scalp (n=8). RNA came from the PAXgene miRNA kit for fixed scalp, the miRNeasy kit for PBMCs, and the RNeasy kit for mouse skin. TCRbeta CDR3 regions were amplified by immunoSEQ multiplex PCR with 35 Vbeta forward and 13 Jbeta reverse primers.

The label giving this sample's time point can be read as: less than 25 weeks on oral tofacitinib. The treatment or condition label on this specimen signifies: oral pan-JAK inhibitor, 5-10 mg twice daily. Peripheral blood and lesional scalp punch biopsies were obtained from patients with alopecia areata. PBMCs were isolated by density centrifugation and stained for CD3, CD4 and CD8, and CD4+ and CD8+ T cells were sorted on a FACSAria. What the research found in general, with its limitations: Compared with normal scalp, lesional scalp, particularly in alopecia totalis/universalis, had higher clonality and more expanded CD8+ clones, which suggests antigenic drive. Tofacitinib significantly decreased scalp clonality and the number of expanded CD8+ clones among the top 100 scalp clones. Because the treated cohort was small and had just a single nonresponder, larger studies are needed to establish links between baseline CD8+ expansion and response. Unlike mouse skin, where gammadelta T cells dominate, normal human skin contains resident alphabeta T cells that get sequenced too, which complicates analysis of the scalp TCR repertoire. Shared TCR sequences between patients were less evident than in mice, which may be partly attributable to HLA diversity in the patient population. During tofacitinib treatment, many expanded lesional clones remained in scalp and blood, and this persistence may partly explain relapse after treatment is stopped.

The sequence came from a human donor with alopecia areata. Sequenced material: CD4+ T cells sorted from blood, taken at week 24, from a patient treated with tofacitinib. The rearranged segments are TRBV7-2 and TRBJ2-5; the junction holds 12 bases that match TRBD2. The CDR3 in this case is CASSLGLAGETQYF. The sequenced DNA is TGTGCCAGCAGCTTGGGACTAGCGGGAGAGACCCAGTACTTC.